The 32 T cell receptor beta chains given below trace back to one sample, sequenced in a study of T cells expressing NK-cell markers. TCRdb re-called the 5' RACE reads and shows each CDR3 protein once, DNA omitted. Its table records 500,000 or so distinct CDR3 sequences. The specimen was blood T cells: a sorted CD56 or NKG2C T cell subset, CD4+ or CD8+ T cells, or bulk PBMC T cells (not recorded which). Receptors were obtained from a man aged 18 to 29 in good health.

The genes are TRBV6-1 and TRBJ2-5. There are 13 residues in the CDR3. The germline V gene encodes CDR1 MNHNS and CDR2 SASEGT. CDR3 residues: CASSSDVQETQYF.

CDR3 region: CASSPAGTGNEKLFF. The rearrangement joins TRBV7-2 to TRBJ1-4; TCRdb gives TRBD1 as the D gene, but with no DNA this cannot be confirmed. Per germline, CDR1 SGHTA and CDR2 FQGNSA. The CDR3 extends over 15 amino acids.

This sequence joins TRBV12-3 or TRBV12-4 and TRBJ1-1. This CDR3 spans 14 amino acids. The CDR3 is CASSLGVGNTEAFF.

The chain combines TRBV14 with TRBJ1-6; lacking DNA, the TRBD1 call made by TCRdb goes unchecked. The V gene's germline CDR1 is SGHDN and CDR2 FVKESK. This CDR3 spans 15 amino acids. The CDR3 here is CASSHRQGNNSPLHF.

V usage is TRBV7-9 and J usage is TRBJ2-3. Looked up from germline, CDR1 is SEHNR and CDR2 is FQNEAQ (reference sequence). The CDR3 runs to 14 residues. CDR3 protein: CASGVAGGTDTQYF.

V is TRBV11-1 and J is TRBJ2-4; TCRdb lists TRBD1, though no DNA is available to test this call. CDR3 size: 15 residues. From germline, CDR1 is SGHAT and CDR2 FQDESV (reference sequence). The CDR3 protein is CASSLDTGWENIQYF.

The rearrangement joins TRBV20-1 to TRBJ2-2. The germline CDR1 and CDR2 sequences are DFQATT and SNEGSKA (reference sequence). CDR3 length: 11 amino acids. The CDR3 sequence is CSALWSGELFF.

J is TRBJ1-1 and V is TRBV15. CDR1 and CDR2 from the germline V gene are LNHNV and YYDKDF (reference sequence). The CDR3 is 14 residues long. CDR3 sequence: CATSRDGESTEAFF.

This chain connects TRBV5-1 to TRBJ2-1; TCRdb reports TRBD1, a call that lacks DNA to check it against. The CDR3 covers 14 residues. Germline V gene lookup returns CDR1 SGHRS and CDR2 YFSETQ. CDR3: CASSQGDFVDEQFF. Filled out from reference TRBV5-1 and TRBJ2-1, the complete variable domain reads KAGVTQTPRYLIKTRGQQVTLSCSPISGHRSVSWYQQTPGQGLQFLFEYFSETQRNKGNFPGRFSGRQFSNSRSEMNVSTLELGDSALYLCASSQGDFVDEQFFGPGTRLTVL.

V is TRBV4-3 and J is TRBJ2-3; the TCRdb D gene call, TRBD1, has no DNA to confirm it. This CDR3 contains 14 residues. Germline values: CDR1 LGHNA, CDR2 YSLEER. This chain's CDR3 is CASSRTGDTDTQYF.

This CDR3 reads CSGERENYNEQFF. This chain connects TRBV29-1 to TRBJ2-1; TCRdb's D gene call, TRBD2, goes unchecked for lack of DNA. CDR3 length: 13 amino acids. From germline, CDR1 is SQVTM and CDR2 ANQGSEA.

The J gene is TRBJ2-1, the V gene TRBV5-1. Germline values: CDR1 SGHRS, CDR2 YFSETQ. The CDR3 length is 15 residues. The CDR3 region is CASSLATDPKNEQFF.

The chain is built from TRBV29-1 and TRBJ2-7; the D call of TRBD1 rests on TCRdb alone, since no DNA is present to check it. The germline V gene has CDR1 SQVTM and CDR2 ANQGSEA. CDR3 length: 13 amino acids. This CDR3 is CSVTGTGEYGQYF.

This chain joins TRBV2 and TRBJ2-3; checking the TCRdb D call of TRBD2 is not possible without DNA. Germline V CDR1 and CDR2: SNHLY, FYNNEI. The CDR3 consists of 14 residues. The chain's CDR3 is CASKKAGSTDTQYF.

The gene calls are TRBV5-1 and TRBJ2-2; TCRdb gives TRBD2 as the D gene, but with no DNA this cannot be confirmed. From germline, CDR1 is SGHRS and CDR2 YFSETQ. This CDR3 is built from 17 residues. This chain's CDR3 is CASSLAASGVNTGELFF.

The chain carries TRBV28 and TRBJ2-1; no DNA is available, so the TRBD2 call from TCRdb remains unchecked. This CDR3 contains 14 residues. The germline gives CDR1 MDHEN, CDR2 SYDVKM. CDR3 amino acids: CASSSAGGGNEQFF.

This chain links TRBV20-1 with TRBJ1-5; TCRdb's D call, TRBD1, is unchecked because there is no DNA. Germline loops: CDR1 DFQATT, CDR2 SNEGSKA (reference sequence). The CDR3 covers 16 residues. The CDR3 spells CSARAPGVRSNQPQHF.

The J gene is TRBJ1-1, the V gene TRBV29-1; absent DNA, TCRdb's TRBD1 call cannot be checked. This CDR3 comprises 14 residues. CDR1 is SQVTM, CDR2 ANQGSEA, per germline. The CDR3 protein is CSVERDTLNTEAFF.

The chain couples TRBV5-1 to TRBJ2-3; TCRdb proposes TRBD1, but this gene call is untestable without DNA. Germline assignment: CDR1 SGHRS and CDR2 YFSETQ. The CDR3 totals 15 residues. Here the CDR3 reads CASSLARQGKDTQYF.

The CDR3 loop reads CSVERYTGADNEQFF. The chain is built from TRBV29-1 and TRBJ2-1; TCRdb selects TRBD1, and the lack of DNA leaves this call unchecked. Germline CDR1 and CDR2: SQVTM and ANQGSEA. The CDR3 runs 15 residues.

The chain couples TRBV29-1 to TRBJ2-1; checking the TCRdb D call of TRBD2 is not possible without DNA. The CDR3 loop spans 14 amino acids. Germline CDR1 reads SQVTM; CDR2 reads ANQGSEA. CDR3 sequence reads: CSVGAPGLVNEQFF.

This sequence joins TRBV6-5 and TRBJ2-3; checking the TCRdb D call of TRBD1 is not possible without DNA. The CDR3 extends over 16 amino acids. From germline, CDR1 is MNHEY and CDR2 SVGAGI. The CDR3 region is CASSYSASSTPIEQYF.

The chain recombines TRBV7-9 with TRBJ1-4; as DNA is missing, the TRBD1 call by TCRdb cannot be tested. CDR1 SEHNR and CDR2 FQNEAQ come from the germline V gene (reference sequence). The CDR3 spans 17 residues. The CDR3 sequence is CASSPRFLGLTNEKLFF.

The J gene is TRBJ2-7, the V gene TRBV29-1; with no DNA, the TCRdb D assignment of TRBD2 cannot be verified. Germline values: CDR1 SQVTM, CDR2 ANQGSEA. The CDR3 covers 13 residues. The CDR3 sequence: CSAARREGYEQYF.

This CDR3 is CASRDTGALYEQYF. The V call is TRBV5-8, the J call TRBJ2-7. Germline loops: CDR1 SGHTS, CDR2 YDEGEE. This CDR3 contains 14 residues.

This rearrangement joins TRBV6-2 or TRBV6-3 to TRBJ2-1; TCRdb names TRBD2, which stays unverified in the absence of DNA. CDR1 and CDR2 from the germline V gene are MNHEY and SVGEGT. This CDR3 region has 16 residues. The CDR3 sequence is CASSYSPAGGHNEQFF.

V is TRBV6-2 or TRBV6-3 and J is TRBJ2-1; with no DNA, the TCRdb D assignment of TRBD2 cannot be verified. Germline CDR1 reads MNHEY; CDR2 reads SVGEGT. This CDR3 is built from 15 residues. Here the CDR3 reads CASNQREGSYNEQFF.

The rearrangement uses TRBV6-5 and TRBJ2-5; the D call from TCRdb, TRBD2, cannot be confirmed without DNA. The CDR3 extends over 19 amino acids. The germline CDR1 and CDR2 sequences are MNHEY and SVGAGI. The CDR3 here is CASSYSAGAGGGIQETQYF.

V and J are TRBV29-1 and TRBJ2-3; TCRdb's D call, TRBD1, is unchecked because there is no DNA. The germline V gene encodes CDR1 SQVTM and CDR2 ANQGSEA. The CDR3 extends over 17 amino acids. The CDR3: CSGSSGTEVIYTDTQYF.

This chain links TRBV5-6 with TRBJ2-3; TCRdb returns TRBD2, unconfirmable since there is no DNA. The CDR3 runs 15 residues. Germline values: CDR1 SGHDT, CDR2 YYEEEE. The CDR3 loop is CASSQRTSAGDTQYF.

This rearrangement joins TRBV10-2 to TRBJ1-1. Germline CDR1 WSHSY, CDR2 SAAADI. The CDR3 is made up of 14 amino acids. The chain's CDR3 is CASSERRGNTEAFF.

The chain has TRBV20-1 and TRBJ2-3; the D call from TCRdb, TRBD1, cannot be confirmed without DNA. The CDR3 covers 17 residues. CDR1 and CDR2 (germline): DFQATT, SNEGSKA (reference sequence). This CDR3 is CSARDPGEGAYPDTQYF.